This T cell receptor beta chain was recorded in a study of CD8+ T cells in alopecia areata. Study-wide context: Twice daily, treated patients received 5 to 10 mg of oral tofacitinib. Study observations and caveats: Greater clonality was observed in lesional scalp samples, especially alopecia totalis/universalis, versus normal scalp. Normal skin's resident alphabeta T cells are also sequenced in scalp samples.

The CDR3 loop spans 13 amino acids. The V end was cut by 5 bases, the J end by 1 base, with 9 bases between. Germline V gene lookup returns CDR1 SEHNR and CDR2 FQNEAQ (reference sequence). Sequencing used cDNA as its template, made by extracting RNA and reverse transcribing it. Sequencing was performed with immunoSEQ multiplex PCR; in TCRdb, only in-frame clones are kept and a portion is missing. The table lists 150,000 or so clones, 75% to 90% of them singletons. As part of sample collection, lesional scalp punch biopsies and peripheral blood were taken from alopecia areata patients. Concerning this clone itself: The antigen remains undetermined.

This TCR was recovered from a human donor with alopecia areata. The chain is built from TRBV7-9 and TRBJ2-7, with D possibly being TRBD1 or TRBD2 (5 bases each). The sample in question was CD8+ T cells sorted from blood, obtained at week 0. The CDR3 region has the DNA TGTGCCAGCAGCCCCGGGGCATCCTACGAGCAGTACTTC. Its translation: CASSPGASYEQYF.